The entry that follows covers one T cell receptor (beta chain) sequence. The antigen is unknown. Its ends do not fully match the called genes, so a read error is possible. The data were taken from a study of breast tumors, draining lymph nodes, adjacent tissues. Study outcomes and limitations: Luminal-like breast cancer showed significantly greater tumor-nontumor repertoire similarity than basal-like breast cancer did. Compared with lymph nodes, tumors were less diverse; compared with nontumor tissue, more.

TCRdb redid the calling of the multiplex PCR reads with MiXCR, one entry per CDR3 protein. The data contain about 14,000 distinct CDR3 sequences, more than 50% of them singletons. The sequence was collected from a female donor with breast cancer. Some clones in this sample may be carry-over from other donors' samples. Sequencing was done on a sample of tumor-adjacent breast tissue.

The CDR3 region is CASSVALNTGAFF. CDR3 in DNA: TGTGCCAGTAGCGTCGCCCTGAACACTGGAGCTTTCTTT. The chain employs TRBV19 and TRBJ1-1; D not resolved. Germline V gene sequence: CDR1 LNHDA, CDR2 SQIVND (reference sequence). The CDR3 runs to 13 residues.